These 27 T cell receptor beta chains were sequenced from one sample in a study of blood T cell repertoires in COVID-19. Measured with immunoSEQ multiplex PCR; TCRdb has only the in-frame clones, and not every one. The sample has 210,000 or so clones, about 86% seen once. The sequencing input was peripheral blood. The receptors come from a man younger than 35 with active or convalescent COVID-19.

The V gene is TRBV6-2 or TRBV6-3, the J gene TRBJ1-5; 10 bases align to TRBD1. This CDR3 has 19 amino acids. V lost 0 bases, J lost 0 bases, and 8 bases stayed unmatched. Germline CDR1 MNHEY, CDR2 SVGEGT. The CDR3 region is CASSYSRTGGDTSNQPQHF. The CDR3 DNA reads TGTGCCAGCAGTTACTCAAGGACAGGGGGAGATACTAGCAATCAGCCCCAGCATTTT.

This sequence joins TRBV10-2 and TRBJ2-3; tentatively, D is TRBD2 (5 bases). The CDR3 has 15 residues. V lost 1 base, J lost 0 bases, and 8 bases lay in between. CDR1 and CDR2 (germline): WSHSY, SAAADI. This CDR3 is CASSEWERSTDTQYF. In nucleotides, the CDR3 is TGCGCCAGCAGTGAGTGGGAGCGGAGCACAGATACGCAGTATTTT.

The chain links TRBV21-1 to TRBJ1-2; the table's D call TRBD1 went unverified against the DNA. TRBV21-1 is annotated as a pseudogene. The CDR3 consists of 17 residues. CDR3 DNA: TGTGCCAGCAGCAAAGAATATCTCGGGACAGGGTCCTATGGCTACACCTTC. This translates into CASSKEYLGTGSYGYTF.

This clone has only one observation. The V gene is TRBV5-5, the J gene TRBJ1-5, with 8 bases matching TRBD1. The germline CDR1 and CDR2 sequences are SGHKS and YYEKEE (reference sequence). The CDR3 contains 14 residues. V was clipped by 0 bases and J by 11 bases; unmatched bases: 7. DNA for the CDR3: TGTGCCAGCAGCTTGGGCCAGGGGGCTTGGGCCCAGCATTTT. Translation gives CASSLGQGAWAQHF.

This chain connects TRBV6-4 to TRBJ2-6; 7 bases fit TRBD1. CDR1 and CDR2 (germline): MRHNA, SNTAGT. The CDR3 is 17 amino acids. The V and J ends lost 5 bases and 0 bases, in that order; junction bases with no gene match: 7. CDR3 nucleotides: TGTGCCAGCAGTAAACAGGGACAGCGCTCTGGGGCCAACGTCCTGACTTTC. This translates into CASSKQGQRSGANVLTF.

This sequence joins TRBV10-3 and TRBJ2-7, with 10 bases aligning to TRBD1. CDR1 is ENHRY, CDR2 SYGVKD, per germline. Unmatched junction bases numbered 10, after V lost 3 bases and J lost 5 bases. There are 16 residues in the CDR3. The DNA for the CDR3 is TGTGCCATCAGTGATCGCCCAGGGACAGGGGATAACGAGCAGTACTTC. As protein: CAISDRPGTGDNEQYF.

The rearrangement uses TRBV6-1 and TRBJ1-6, with D possibly being TRBD1 (5 bases). In germline, CDR1 is MNHNS, CDR2 SASEGT. Between the trimmed V and J ends, which lost 3 bases and 8 bases, there was a span of 14 bases. The CDR3 runs to 15 residues. For the CDR3, the DNA is TGTGCCAGCAGTGATAGGGGCATCATATATTCACCCCTCCACTTT. Encoded protein: CASSDRGIIYSPLHF.

The chain couples TRBV14 to TRBJ2-2; a weak D match, TRBD1 (5 bases). From germline, CDR1 is SGHDN and CDR2 FVKESK. Between the trimmed V and J ends, which lost 3 bases and 7 bases, there was a span of 12 bases. This CDR3 is 14 amino acids long. CDR3 coding DNA: TGTGCCAGCAGCCAGGCAGGGAAGGACGGGGAGCTGTTTTTT. It translates to CASSQAGKDGELFF.

A single count supports this clone. This sequence joins TRBV7-3 and TRBJ1-1; no clear D gene. CDR1 is SGHTA, CDR2 FQGTGA, per germline. The CDR3 has 12 amino acids. V was pared by 6 bases and J by 1 base, with 6 bases between. In DNA, the CDR3 is TGTGCCAGCAGTAACGGGAACACTGAAGCTTTCTTT. It translates to CASSNGNTEAFF.

V gene TRBV4-2 combines with J gene TRBJ1-2, with 7 bases aligning to TRBD1. Germline V gene sequence: CDR1 LGHNA, CDR2 YNFKEQ. J lost 4 bases, V lost 11 bases, and 7 bases had no gene match. The length of the CDR3 is 12 residues. CDR3 protein: CAASTGAYGYTF. The CDR3 DNA reads as TGTGCCGCCTCAACAGGGGCCTATGGCTACACCTTC.

The chain has TRBV20-1 and TRBJ1-2, with TRBD1 as a possible D gene (5 bases). CDR1 and CDR2 (germline): DFQATT, SNEGSKA (reference sequence). This CDR3 is 11 amino acids long. In DNA, the CDR3 is TGCAGCCTGACCGGGGGGGGTGGCTACACCTTC. It codes for CSLTGGGGYTF.

This clone occurred once. The chain joins TRBV6-2 or TRBV6-3 to TRBJ1-5; D perhaps matches TRBD1 (5 bases). The CDR3 covers 13 residues. The germline V gene has CDR1 MNHEY and CDR2 SVGEGT. V was clipped by 3 bases and J by 7 bases, with 10 bases between them. The CDR3 is CASSYSGLQPQHF. The CDR3 DNA follows: TGTGCCAGCAGTTATTCAGGGTTGCAGCCCCAGCATTTT.

This chain links TRBV5-1 with TRBJ1-1, with 8 bases that match TRBD1. Germline CDR1 reads SGHRS; CDR2 reads YFSETQ. V gave up 3 bases and J gave up 6 bases; unmatched junction bases: 1. There are 12 residues in the CDR3. The CDR3 sequence is CASSWTGPEAFF. Here the CDR3 DNA reads TGCGCCAGCAGCTGGACAGGGCCTGAAGCTTTCTTT.

The chain recombines TRBV27 with TRBJ2-7, with 10 positions matching TRBD1. The CDR3 is made up of 14 amino acids. Germline loops: CDR1 MNHEY, CDR2 SMNVEV (reference sequence). The trim removed 4 bases at V and 5 bases at J, leaving 5 bases unmatched. The CDR3 DNA reads TGTGCCAGCAGTTGGGACAGGGGCACAAACGAGCAGTACTTC. Translation: CASSWDRGTNEQYF.

This chain joins TRBV10-3 and TRBJ2-3; D not certain. Germline assignment: CDR1 ENHRY and CDR2 SYGVKD. The CDR3 covers 16 residues. Trimming took 0 bases from V and 2 from J, leaving 12 bases between them. In nucleotides, the CDR3 is TGTGCCATCAGTGAGTCTGGTTTAGAATACACAGATACGCAGTATTTT. Protein sequence: CAISESGLEYTDTQYF.

V usage is TRBV21-1 and J usage is TRBJ2-7; the table calls TRBD2, which could not be checked here. TRBV21-1 is reported as a pseudogene. This CDR3 spans 14 amino acids. CDR3 in DNA: TGTGCCAGCAGCAACGAGGGGAGGATCCACGAGCAGTACTTC. Translation: CASSNEGRIHEQYF.

The sample holds one count of this clone. The chain combines TRBV7-2 with TRBJ2-7; D uncertain. The CDR3 is 13 residues long. V dropped 6 bases and J dropped 1 base, with 10 bases sitting between them. CDR1 and CDR2 (germline): SGHTA, FQGNSA. The CDR3 DNA is TGTGCCAGCAGAAGAGGAATTTCCTACGAGCAGTACTTC. Protein product: CASRRGISYEQYF.

This clone has more than one count but fewer than ten. The V call is TRBV7-9, the J call TRBJ2-2; possible D gene TRBD2, 6 bases. Germline CDR1 is SEHNR and CDR2 is FQNEAQ (reference sequence). The CDR3 extends over 18 amino acids. With 2 bases removed from V and 1 base from J, the gap between germline ends came to 17 bases. The CDR3 DNA reads TGTGCCAGCAGCTTACCAGGAGGGACGGAAGAGAACACCGGGGAGCTGTTTTTT. Residues: CASSLPGGTEENTGELFF. Combining the CDR3 with reference TRBV7-9 and TRBJ2-2 gives the whole variable domain DTGVSQNPRHKITKRGQNVTFRCDPISEHNRLYWYRQTLGQGPEFLTYFQNEAQLEKSRLLSDRFSAERPKGSFSTLEIQRTEQGDSAMYLCASSLPGGTEENTGELFFGEGSRLTVL.

The chain carries TRBV18 and TRBJ1-1; weak D call: TRBD1 (6 bases). Germline CDR1 is KGHSH and CDR2 is LQKENI. This CDR3 comprises 14 residues. V was shortened by 2 bases and J by 7 bases, with 14 bases between the two germline ends. The CDR3 DNA is TGTGCCAGCTCACCAAATAACAGGGTTAGTGAAGCTTTCTTT. Its protein product is CASSPNNRVSEAFF.

This clone was seen a single time. The chain employs TRBV30 and TRBJ1-2; no clear D gene. Germline CDR1 and CDR2: GTSNPN and SVGIG (reference sequence). Trimming removed 1 base at V and 3 bases at J, with 15 bases between. This CDR3 is built from 15 residues. This CDR3 reads CAWSELVGLHYGYTF. The DNA for the CDR3 is TGTGCCTGGAGTGAGTTGGTCGGACTCCACTATGGCTACACCTTC.

The rearrangement joins TRBV21-1 to TRBJ2-1; TRBD2, the D gene given by the table, was not confirmed from the DNA. TRBV21-1 is given as a pseudogene. This CDR3 comprises 16 residues. The CDR3 sequence is CASSPSGLARLNEQFF. CDR3 DNA: TGTGCCAGCAGTCCCAGCGGACTAGCCCGGCTTAATGAGCAGTTCTTC.

J is TRBJ2-7 and V is TRBV6-5; TRBD2 is a possible D gene (6 bases). V lost 11 bases, J lost 4 bases, and 12 bases lay in between. Germline assignment: CDR1 MNHEY and CDR2 SVGAGI. The CDR3 is 11 amino acids. CDR3 sequence: CAVGGEYEQYF. Here the CDR3 DNA reads TGTGCCGTCGGAGGGGAATACGAGCAGTACTTC.

The rearrangement joins TRBV19 to TRBJ2-3, with TRBD2 as a possible D gene (6 bases). V was cut by 5 bases and J by 2 bases, with 23 bases left in between. The V gene's germline CDR1 is LNHDA and CDR2 SQIVND (reference sequence). The CDR3 runs to 18 residues. The chain's CDR3 is CASSRWVGGFVVTDTQYF. The CDR3 DNA reads TGTGCCAGTAGTCGGTGGGTGGGAGGTTTTGTTGTCACAGATACGCAGTATTTT. The whole variable domain, filled in from reference TRBV19 and TRBJ2-3, reads DGGITQSPKYLFRKEGQNVTLSCEQNLNHDAMYWYRQDPGQGLRLIYYSQIVNDFQKGDIAEGYSVSREKKESFPLTVTSAQKNPTAFYLCASSRWVGGFVVTDTQYFGPGTRLTVL.

The chain uses TRBV12-3 or TRBV12-4 and TRBJ1-1, with 7 bases that match TRBD1. The CDR3 loop spans 13 amino acids. V lost 5 bases, J lost 7 bases, and 7 bases stayed unmatched. CDR3 residues: CASSPQGSSEAFF. The CDR3 DNA reads as TGTGCCAGCAGTCCACAGGGGAGTAGTGAAGCTTTCTTT.

V usage is TRBV20-1 and J usage is TRBJ2-1; possible D gene TRBD2, 6 bases. The CDR3 is made up of 14 amino acids. CDR1 is DFQATT, CDR2 SNEGSKA, per germline (reference sequence). The CDR3 here is CSPSVRDSYNEQFF. CDR3 DNA: TGCAGCCCTAGTGTGCGGGACTCCTACAATGAGCAGTTCTTC.

This chain joins TRBV20-1 and TRBJ1-1; no reliable D call. The germline V gene has CDR1 DFQATT and CDR2 SNEGSKA (reference sequence). This CDR3 contains 10 residues. The V and J ends lost 6 bases and 5 bases respectively, with 7 bases between them. The CDR3 DNA reads TGCAGTGCGCAGACAACTGAAGCTTTCTTT. This encodes CSAQTTEAFF.

The CDR3 here is CAWRTESYGYTF. The CDR3 DNA reads as TGTGCCTGGAGGACAGAGTCGTATGGCTACACCTTC. The V gene is TRBV30, the J gene TRBJ1-2, with D possibly being TRBD1 (5 bases). The CDR3 runs to 12 residues. Germline assignment: CDR1 GTSNPN and CDR2 SVGIG (reference sequence). V lost 3 bases, J lost 5 bases, and 10 bases lay in between.